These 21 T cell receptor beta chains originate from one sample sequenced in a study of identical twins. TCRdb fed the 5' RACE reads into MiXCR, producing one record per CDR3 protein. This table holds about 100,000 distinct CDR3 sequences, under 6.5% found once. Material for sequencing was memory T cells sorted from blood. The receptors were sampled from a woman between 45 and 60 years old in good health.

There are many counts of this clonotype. The chain's CDR3 is CASSRSRGHGYTF. For the CDR3, the DNA is TGCGCCAGCAGCCGGTCCAGGGGCCATGGCTACACCTTC. This rearrangement joins TRBV5-1 to TRBJ1-2; tentative D call: TRBD1 (6 bases). CDR3 length: 13 residues. V lost 4 bases to trimming and J lost 6 bases, with 13 bases between them. Germline V gene data show CDR1 as SGHRS and CDR2 as YFSETQ. Full variable domain (rest looked up from reference TRBV5-1 and TRBJ1-2): KAGVTQTPRYLIKTRGQQVTLSCSPISGHRSVSWYQQTPGQGLQFLFEYFSETQRNKGNFPGRFSGRQFSNSRSEMNVSTLELGDSALYLCASSRSRGHGYTFGSGTRLTVV.

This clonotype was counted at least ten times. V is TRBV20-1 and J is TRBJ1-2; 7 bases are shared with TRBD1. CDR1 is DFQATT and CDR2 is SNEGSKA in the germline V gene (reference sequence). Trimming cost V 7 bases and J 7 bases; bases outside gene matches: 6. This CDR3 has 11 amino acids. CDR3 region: CSGKGAFGYTF. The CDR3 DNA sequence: TGCAGTGGAAAGGGGGCTTTTGGCTACACCTTC.

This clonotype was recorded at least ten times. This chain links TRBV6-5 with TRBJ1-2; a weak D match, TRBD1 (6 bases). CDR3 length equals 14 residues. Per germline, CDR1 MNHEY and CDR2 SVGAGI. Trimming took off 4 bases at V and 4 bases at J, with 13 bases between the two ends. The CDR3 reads CASSSGQRSYGYTF. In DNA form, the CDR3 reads TGTGCCAGCAGTTCCGGACAGAGAAGCTATGGCTACACCTTC.

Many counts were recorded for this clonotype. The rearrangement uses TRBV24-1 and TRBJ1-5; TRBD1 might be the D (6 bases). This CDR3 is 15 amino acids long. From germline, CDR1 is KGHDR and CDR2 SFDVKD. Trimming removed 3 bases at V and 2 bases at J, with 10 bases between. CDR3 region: CATSDDRTGNQPQHF. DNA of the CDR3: TGTGCCACCAGTGATGACCGGACAGGCAATCAGCCCCAGCATTTT.

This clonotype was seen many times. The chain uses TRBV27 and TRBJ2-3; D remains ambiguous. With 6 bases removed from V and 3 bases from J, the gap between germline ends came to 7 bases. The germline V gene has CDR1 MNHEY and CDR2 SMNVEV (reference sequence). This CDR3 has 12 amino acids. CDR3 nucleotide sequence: TGTGCCAGCAGCGGCATTACAGATACGCAGTATTTT. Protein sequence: CASSGITDTQYF.

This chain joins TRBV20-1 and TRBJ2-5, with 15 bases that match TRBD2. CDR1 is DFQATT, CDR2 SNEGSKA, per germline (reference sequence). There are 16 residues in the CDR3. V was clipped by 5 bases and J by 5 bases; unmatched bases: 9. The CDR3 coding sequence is TGCAGTGCTCCGGGACTAGCGGGAGGCTCGGGGGAGACCCAGTACTTC. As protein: CSAPGLAGGSGETQYF.

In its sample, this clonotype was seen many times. CDR3 in amino acids: CASSLSGQNTIYF. The CDR3 DNA reads TGTGCCAGCAGCTTAAGTGGGCAAAACACCATATATTTT. V usage is TRBV7-9 and J usage is TRBJ1-3; D ambiguous. The CDR3 consists of 13 residues. V lost 2 bases and J lost 6, with 8 bases in between. The germline gives CDR1 SEHNR, CDR2 FQNEAQ (reference sequence). Full variable domain (remainder filled in from reference TRBV7-9 and TRBJ1-3): DTGVSQNPRHKITKRGQNVTFRCDPISEHNRLYWYRQTLGQGPEFLTYFQNEAQLEKSRLLSDRFSAERPKGSFSTLEIQRTEQGDSAMYLCASSLSGQNTIYFGEGSWLTVV.

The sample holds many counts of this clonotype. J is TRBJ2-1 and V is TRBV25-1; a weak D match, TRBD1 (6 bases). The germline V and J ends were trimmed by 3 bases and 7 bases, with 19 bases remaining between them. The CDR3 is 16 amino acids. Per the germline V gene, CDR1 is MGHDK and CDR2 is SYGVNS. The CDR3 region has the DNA TGTGCCAGCAGTGAGTCGTCCCGGACAGTGAGTAATGAGCAGTTCTTC. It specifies CASSESSRTVSNEQFF. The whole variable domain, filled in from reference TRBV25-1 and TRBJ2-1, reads EADIYQTPRYLVIGTGKKITLECSQTMGHDKMYWYQQDPGMELHLIHYSYGVNSTEKGDLSSESTVSRIRTEHFPLTLESARPSHTSQYLCASSESSRTVSNEQFFGPGTRLTVL.

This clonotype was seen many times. Written as DNA, the CDR3 is TGTGCCAGCAGTGAAACTAGCCAATCCGAGCAGTACTTC. It translates to CASSETSQSEQYF. The chain couples TRBV25-1 to TRBJ2-7; a weak D match, TRBD2 (6 bases). In germline, CDR1 is MGHDK, CDR2 SYGVNS. This CDR3 comprises 13 residues. V was pared by 2 bases and J by 6 bases, with 11 bases between.

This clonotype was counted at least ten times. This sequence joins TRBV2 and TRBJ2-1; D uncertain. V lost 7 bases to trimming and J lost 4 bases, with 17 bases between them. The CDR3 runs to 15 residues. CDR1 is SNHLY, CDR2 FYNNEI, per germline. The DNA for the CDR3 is TGTGCCAGCACTAAGACTCCCGATATTTACAATGAGCAGTTCTTC. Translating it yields CASTKTPDIYNEQFF.

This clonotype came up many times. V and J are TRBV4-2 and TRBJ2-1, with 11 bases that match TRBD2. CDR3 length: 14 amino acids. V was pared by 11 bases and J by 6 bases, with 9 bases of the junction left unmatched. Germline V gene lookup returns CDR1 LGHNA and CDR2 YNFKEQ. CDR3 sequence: CAASRLAGINEQFF. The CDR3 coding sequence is TGTGCCGCATCTCGACTAGCGGGAATCAATGAGCAGTTCTTC.

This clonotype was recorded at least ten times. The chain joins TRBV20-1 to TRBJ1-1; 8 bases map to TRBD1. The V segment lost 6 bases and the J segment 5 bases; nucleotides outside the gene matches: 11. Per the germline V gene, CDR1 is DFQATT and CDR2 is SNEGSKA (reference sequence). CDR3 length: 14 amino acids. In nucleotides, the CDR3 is TGCAGTGCCCATACCGGACAGGGTGGTACTGAAGCTTTCTTT. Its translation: CSAHTGQGGTEAFF.

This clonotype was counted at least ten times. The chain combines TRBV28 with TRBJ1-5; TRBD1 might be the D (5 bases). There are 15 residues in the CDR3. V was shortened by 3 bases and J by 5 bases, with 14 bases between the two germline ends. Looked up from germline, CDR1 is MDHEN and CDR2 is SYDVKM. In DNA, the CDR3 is TGTGCCAGCAGTTTTACGGGAATAGGGGATCAGCCCCAGCATTTT. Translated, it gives CASSFTGIGDQPQHF.

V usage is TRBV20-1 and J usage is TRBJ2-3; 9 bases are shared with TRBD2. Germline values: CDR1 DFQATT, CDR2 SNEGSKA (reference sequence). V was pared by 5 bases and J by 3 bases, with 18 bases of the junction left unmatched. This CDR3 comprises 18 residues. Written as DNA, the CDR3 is TGCAGTGCTCCCCAGGACGGCCTAGCGGGATCGGAAACAGATACGCAGTATTTT. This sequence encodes CSAPQDGLAGSETDTQYF.

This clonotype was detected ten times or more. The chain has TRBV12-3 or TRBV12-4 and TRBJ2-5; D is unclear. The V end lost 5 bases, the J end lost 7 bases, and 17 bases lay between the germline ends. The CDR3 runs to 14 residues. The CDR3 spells CASSQTTNWGTQYF. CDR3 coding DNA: TGTGCCAGCAGTCAGACCACTAATTGGGGGACCCAGTACTTC.

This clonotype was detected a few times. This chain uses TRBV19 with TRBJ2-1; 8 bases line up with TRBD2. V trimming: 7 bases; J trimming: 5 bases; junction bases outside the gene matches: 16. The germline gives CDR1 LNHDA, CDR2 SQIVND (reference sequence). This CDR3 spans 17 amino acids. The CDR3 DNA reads TGTGCCAGTAAGGGACTAGACGTCCCCAGATCTAACAATGAGCAGTTCTTC. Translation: CASKGLDVPRSNNEQFF. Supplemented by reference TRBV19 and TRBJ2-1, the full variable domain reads DGGITQSPKYLFRKEGQNVTLSCEQNLNHDAMYWYRQDPGQGLRLIYYSQIVNDFQKGDIAEGYSVSREKKESFPLTVTSAQKNPTAFYLCASKGLDVPRSNNEQFFGPGTRLTVL.

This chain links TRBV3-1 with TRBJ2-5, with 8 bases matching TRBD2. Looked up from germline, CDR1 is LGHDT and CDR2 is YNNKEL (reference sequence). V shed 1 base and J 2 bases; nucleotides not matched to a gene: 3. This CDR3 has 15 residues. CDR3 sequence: CASSQGAGGQETQYF. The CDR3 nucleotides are TGTGCCAGCAGCCAAGGGGCGGGGGGACAAGAGACCCAGTACTTC.

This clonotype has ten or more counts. Written as DNA, the CDR3 is TGTGCCAGCAGTCCACTAGCGAGCTCCTACGAGCAGTACTTC. Translated: CASSPLASSYEQYF. The chain is built from TRBV12-3 or TRBV12-4 and TRBJ2-7; 7 nucleotides line up with TRBD2. V shed 5 bases and J 0 bases; nucleotides not matched to a gene: 4. The CDR3 length is 14 residues.

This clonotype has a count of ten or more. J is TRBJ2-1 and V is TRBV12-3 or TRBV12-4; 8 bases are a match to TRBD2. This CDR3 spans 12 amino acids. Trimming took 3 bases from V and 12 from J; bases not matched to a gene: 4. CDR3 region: CASSFSGRGQFF. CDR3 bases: TGTGCCAGCAGTTTCAGCGGGAGAGGGCAGTTCTTC.

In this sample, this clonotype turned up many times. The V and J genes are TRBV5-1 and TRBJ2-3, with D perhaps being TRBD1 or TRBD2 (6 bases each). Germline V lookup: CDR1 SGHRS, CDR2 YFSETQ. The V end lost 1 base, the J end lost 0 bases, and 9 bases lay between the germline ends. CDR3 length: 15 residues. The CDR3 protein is CASSLRGASTDTQYF. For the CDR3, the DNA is TGCGCCAGCAGCTTGAGGGGGGCAAGCACAGATACGCAGTATTTT. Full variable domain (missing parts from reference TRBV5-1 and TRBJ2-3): KAGVTQTPRYLIKTRGQQVTLSCSPISGHRSVSWYQQTPGQGLQFLFEYFSETQRNKGNFPGRFSGRQFSNSRSEMNVSTLELGDSALYLCASSLRGASTDTQYFGPGTRLTVL.

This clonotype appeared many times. DNA for the CDR3: TGTGCCAGCAGCTCCTTAGGGACATCGAACACCGGGGAGCTGTTTTTT. Protein sequence: CASSSLGTSNTGELFF. The chain combines TRBV7-7 with TRBJ2-2; TRBD1 is a possible D gene (6 bases). CDR1 SSHAT and CDR2 FNYEAQ come from the germline V gene (reference sequence). The CDR3 loop spans 16 amino acids. V was trimmed by 4 bases and J by 0 bases, leaving 12 bases between them.